This TCR beta chain is drawn from a study of technical replicates of blood from several donors. This clone has a handful of counts. Germline V gene sequence: CDR1 KGHSH, CDR2 LQKENI. The V end lost 3 bases, the J end lost 0 bases, and 12 bases lay between the germline ends. CDR3 length: 15 amino acids. The table came from immunoSEQ multiplex PCR; TCRdb's copy has only in-frame clones and leaves some out. The sample contains 75,000 to 95,000 clones, 85% to 95% of which appear only once. V is TRBV18 and J is TRBJ2-7, with D possibly matching TRBD2 (5 bases). The receptor was derived from a human donor in good health. The sample was T cells isolated from PBMCs. This chain's CDR3 is CASSPVEGGSYEQYF. CDR3 nucleotide sequence: TGTGCCAGCTCACCTGTCGAGGGTGGCTCCTACGAGCAGTACTTC. The complete variable domain, with remaining parts taken from reference TRBV18 and TRBJ2-7, reads NAGVMQNPRHLVRRRGQEARLRCSPMKGHSHVYWYRQLPEEGLKFMVYLQKENIIDESGMPKERFSAEFPKEGPSILRIQQVVRGDSAAYFCASSPVEGGSYEQYFGPGTRLTVT.